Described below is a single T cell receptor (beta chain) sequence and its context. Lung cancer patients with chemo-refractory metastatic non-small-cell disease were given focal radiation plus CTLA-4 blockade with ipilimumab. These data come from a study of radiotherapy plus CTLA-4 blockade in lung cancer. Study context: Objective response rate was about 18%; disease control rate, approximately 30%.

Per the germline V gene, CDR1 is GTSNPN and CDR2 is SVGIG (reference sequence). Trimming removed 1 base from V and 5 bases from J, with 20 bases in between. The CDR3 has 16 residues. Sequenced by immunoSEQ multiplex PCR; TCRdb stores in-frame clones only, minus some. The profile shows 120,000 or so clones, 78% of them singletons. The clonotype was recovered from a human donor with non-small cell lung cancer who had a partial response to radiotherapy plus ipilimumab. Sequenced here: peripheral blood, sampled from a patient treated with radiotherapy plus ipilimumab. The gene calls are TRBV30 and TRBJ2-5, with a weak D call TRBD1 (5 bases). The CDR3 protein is CAWSASQGGVLETQYF. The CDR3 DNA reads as TGTGCCTGGAGTGCCTCCCAGGGTGGGGTTCTGGAGACCCAGTACTTC.